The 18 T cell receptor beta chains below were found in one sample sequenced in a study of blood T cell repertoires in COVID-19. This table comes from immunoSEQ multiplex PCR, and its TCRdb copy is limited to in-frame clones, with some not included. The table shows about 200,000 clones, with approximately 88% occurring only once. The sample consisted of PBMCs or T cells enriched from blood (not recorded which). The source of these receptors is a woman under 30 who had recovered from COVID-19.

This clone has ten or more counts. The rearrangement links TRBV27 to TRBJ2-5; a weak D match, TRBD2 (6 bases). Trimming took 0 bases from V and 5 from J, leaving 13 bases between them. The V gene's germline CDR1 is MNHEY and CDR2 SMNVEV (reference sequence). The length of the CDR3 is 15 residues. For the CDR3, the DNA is TGTGCCAGCAGTTTATCGTGGGCGGGGAGGGAGACCCAGTACTTC. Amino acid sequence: CASSLSWAGRETQYF.

The CDR3 nucleotides read TGTGCCAGCAGCCTGACAGGGGGCAATGCAACTAATGAAAAACTGTTTTTT. This sequence encodes CASSLTGGNATNEKLFF. V gene TRBV5-4 combines with J gene TRBJ1-4, with 10 bases lining up with TRBD1. CDR3 length: 17 residues. Germline V gene sequence: CDR1 SGHNT, CDR2 YYREEE (reference sequence). J was trimmed by 0 bases and V by 4 bases; bases with no gene match: 6.

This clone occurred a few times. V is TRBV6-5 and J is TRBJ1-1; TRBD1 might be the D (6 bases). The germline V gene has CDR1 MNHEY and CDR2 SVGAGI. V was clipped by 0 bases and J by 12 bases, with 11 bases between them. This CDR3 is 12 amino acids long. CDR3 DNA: TGTGCCAGCAGTTACTCTGACAGGACAACTTTCTTT. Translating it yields CASSYSDRTTFF.

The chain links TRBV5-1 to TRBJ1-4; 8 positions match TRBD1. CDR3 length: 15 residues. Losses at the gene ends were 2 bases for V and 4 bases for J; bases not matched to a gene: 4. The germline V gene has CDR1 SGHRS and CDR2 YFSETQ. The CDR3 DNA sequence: TGCGCCAGCAGCTTCGGACAGGGTTATAATGAAAAACTGTTTTTT. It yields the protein CASSFGQGYNEKLFF.

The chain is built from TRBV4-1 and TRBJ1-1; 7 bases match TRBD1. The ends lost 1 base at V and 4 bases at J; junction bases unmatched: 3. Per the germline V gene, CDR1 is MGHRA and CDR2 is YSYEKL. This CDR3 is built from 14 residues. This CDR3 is CASSQATGTTEAFF. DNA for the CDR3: TGCGCCAGCAGCCAAGCGACAGGGACCACTGAAGCTTTCTTT.

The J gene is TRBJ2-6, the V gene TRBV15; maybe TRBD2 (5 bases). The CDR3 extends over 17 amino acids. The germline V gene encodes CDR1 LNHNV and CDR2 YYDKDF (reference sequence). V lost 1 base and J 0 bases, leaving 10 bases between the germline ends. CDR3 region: CATSRVIRGSGANVLTF. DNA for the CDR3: TGTGCCACCAGCAGAGTGATCCGGGGCTCTGGGGCCAACGTCCTGACTTTC.

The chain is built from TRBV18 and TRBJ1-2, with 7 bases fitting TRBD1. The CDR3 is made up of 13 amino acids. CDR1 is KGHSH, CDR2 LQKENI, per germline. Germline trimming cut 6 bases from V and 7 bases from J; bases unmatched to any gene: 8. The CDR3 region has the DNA TGTGCCAGCTCCTCACGGGACAGAGTTGGCTACACCTTC. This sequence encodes CASSSRDRVGYTF.

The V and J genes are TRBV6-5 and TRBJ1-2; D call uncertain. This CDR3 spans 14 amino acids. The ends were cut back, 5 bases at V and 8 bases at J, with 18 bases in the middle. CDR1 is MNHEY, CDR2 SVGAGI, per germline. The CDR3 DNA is TGTGCCAGCAGTCCCACCCTTGGACTCAGGGGCTACACCTTC. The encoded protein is CASSPTLGLRGYTF.

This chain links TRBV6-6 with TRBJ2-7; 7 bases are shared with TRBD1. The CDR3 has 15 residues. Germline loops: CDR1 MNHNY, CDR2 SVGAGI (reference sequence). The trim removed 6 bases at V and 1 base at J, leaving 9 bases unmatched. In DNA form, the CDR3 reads TGTGCCAGCAGCGCAGGGACAGCCGTGTCCTACGAGCAGTACTTC. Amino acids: CASSAGTAVSYEQYF.

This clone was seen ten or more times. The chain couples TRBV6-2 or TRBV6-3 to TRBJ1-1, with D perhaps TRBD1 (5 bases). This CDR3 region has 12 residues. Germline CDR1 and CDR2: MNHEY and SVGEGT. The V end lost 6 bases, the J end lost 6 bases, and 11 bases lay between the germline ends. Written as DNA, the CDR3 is TGTGCCAGCAGCAAAAGGGGCGCTGAAGCTTTCTTT. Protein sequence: CASSKRGAEAFF.

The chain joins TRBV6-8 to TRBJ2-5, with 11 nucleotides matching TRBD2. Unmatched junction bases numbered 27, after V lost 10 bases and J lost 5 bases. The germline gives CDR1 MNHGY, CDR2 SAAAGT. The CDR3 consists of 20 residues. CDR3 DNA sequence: TGTGCCAACTCCTCCTTAGCACTAGCGGGGGCTCGATCCCTTTTCGAGACCCAGTACTTC. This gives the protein CANSSLALAGARSLFETQYF.

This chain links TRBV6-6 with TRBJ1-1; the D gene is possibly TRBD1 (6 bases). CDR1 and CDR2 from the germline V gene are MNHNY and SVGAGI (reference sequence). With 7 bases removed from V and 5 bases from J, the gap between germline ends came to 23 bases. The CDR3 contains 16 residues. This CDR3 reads CASTRSGAGFRTEAFF. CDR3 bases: TGTGCCAGCACTCGATCAGGGGCAGGTTTTAGGACTGAAGCTTTCTTT.

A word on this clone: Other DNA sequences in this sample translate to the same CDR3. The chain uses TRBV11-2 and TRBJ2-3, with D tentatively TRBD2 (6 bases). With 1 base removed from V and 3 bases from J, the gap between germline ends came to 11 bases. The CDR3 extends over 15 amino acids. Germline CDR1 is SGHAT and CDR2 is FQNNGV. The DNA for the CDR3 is TGTGCCAGCAGCTTAGGCCTAGCGAGTACAGATACGCAGTATTTT. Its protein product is CASSLGLASTDTQYF.

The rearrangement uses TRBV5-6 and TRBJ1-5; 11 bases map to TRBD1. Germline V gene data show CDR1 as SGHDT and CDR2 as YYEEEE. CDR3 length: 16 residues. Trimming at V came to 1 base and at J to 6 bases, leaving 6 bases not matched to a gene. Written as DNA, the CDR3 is TGTGCCAGCAGCTTGTATCGGACAGGGGGCTCTCAGCCCCAGCATTTT. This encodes CASSLYRTGGSQPQHF.

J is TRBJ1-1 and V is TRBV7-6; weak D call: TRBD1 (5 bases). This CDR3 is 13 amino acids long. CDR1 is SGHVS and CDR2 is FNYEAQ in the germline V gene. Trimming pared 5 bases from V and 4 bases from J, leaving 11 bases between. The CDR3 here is CASSTTESTEAFF. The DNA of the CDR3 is TGTGCCAGCAGCACGACAGAGAGCACTGAAGCTTTCTTT.

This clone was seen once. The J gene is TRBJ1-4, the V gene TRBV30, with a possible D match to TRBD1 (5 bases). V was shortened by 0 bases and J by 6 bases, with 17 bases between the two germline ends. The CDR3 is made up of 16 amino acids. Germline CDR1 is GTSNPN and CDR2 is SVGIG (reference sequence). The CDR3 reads CAWSVARTLAYEKLFF. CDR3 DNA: TGTGCCTGGAGTGTGGCAAGGACACTGGCCTATGAAAAACTGTTTTTT.

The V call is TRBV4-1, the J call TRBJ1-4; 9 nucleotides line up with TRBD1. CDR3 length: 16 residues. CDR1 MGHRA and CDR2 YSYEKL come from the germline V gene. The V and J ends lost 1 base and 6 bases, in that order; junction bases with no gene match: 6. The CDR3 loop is CASSQVWGQGHEKLFF. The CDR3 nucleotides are TGCGCCAGCAGCCAAGTATGGGGACAGGGTCATGAAAAACTGTTTTTT.

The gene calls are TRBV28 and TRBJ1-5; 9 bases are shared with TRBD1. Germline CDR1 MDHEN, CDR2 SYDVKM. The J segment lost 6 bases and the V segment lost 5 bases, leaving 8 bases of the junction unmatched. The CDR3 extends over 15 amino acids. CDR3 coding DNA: TGTGCCAGCAGTGGCGGGACAGGGCATGGTCAGCCCCAGCATTTT. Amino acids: CASSGGTGHGQPQHF.